The 31 T cell receptor beta chains presented below share a single source sample, sequenced in a study of Graves' ophthalmopathy and Graves' hyperthyroidism. Amplified material comprised TCR beta CDR3 regions derived from RNA transcripts. Investigators did first-round RT-PCR with HTBI primers, then second-round multiplex PCR. TCRdb reprocessed the multiplex PCR reads with MiXCR, giving one entry per CDR3 protein. The table shows around 1,000,000 distinct CDR3 sequences, with 35% to 45% occurring only once. Sequencing used peripheral blood or thyroid tissue (not recorded which). The receptors were gathered from an adult man with Graves' hyperthyroidism.

V usage is TRBV4-1 and J usage is TRBJ2-7; a possible D gene is TRBD1 (6 bases). The V gene lost 1 base and the J gene lost 1 base, with 8 bases spanning the gap. This CDR3 has 14 residues. CDR1 is MGHRA, CDR2 YSYEKL, per germline. The CDR3 protein is CASSQGDTSYEQYF. Here the CDR3 DNA reads TGCGCCAGCAGCCAAGGGGACACTTCCTACGAGCAGTACTTC.

V gene TRBV2 combines with J gene TRBJ2-3; 7 nucleotides line up with TRBD1. The V gene's germline CDR1 is SNHLY and CDR2 FYNNEI. The CDR3 extends over 15 amino acids. J gave up 3 bases and V 6 bases, and 9 bases lay outside the gene matches. This CDR3 reads CASSPTGVDTDTQYF. CDR3 bases: TGTGCCAGCAGCCCAACAGGGGTGGATACAGATACGCAGTATTTT.

The V and J genes are TRBV29-1 and TRBJ2-7; 7 nucleotides align to TRBD1. The CDR3 loop spans 12 amino acids. V lost 5 bases, J lost 2 bases, and 3 bases stayed unmatched. Germline CDR1 is SQVTM and CDR2 is ANQGSEA. In DNA, the CDR3 is TGCAGCGTTTGGGACAGTCCCTACGAGCAGTACTTC. Protein: CSVWDSPYEQYF.

This clonotype was seen ten or more times. The chain employs TRBV4-2 and TRBJ2-5; D is uncertain. The V end was cut by 2 bases, the J end by 5 bases, with 6 bases between. The CDR3 length is 12 residues. The germline V gene has CDR1 LGHNA and CDR2 YNFKEQ. CDR3 amino acids: CASSQFSETQYF. CDR3 nucleotide sequence: TGTGCCAGCAGCCAATTCTCGGAGACCCAGTACTTC.

This clonotype was picked up many times. The germline gene is not matched at one end of the junction; a read error may be the cause. This chain joins TRBV11-2 and TRBJ2-7, with unresolved D. The CDR3 is 12 residues long. Germline lookup yields CDR1 SGHAT and CDR2 FQNNGV. CDR3 nucleotides: TGTGCCAGCAGCTTACCCTCCCACGAGCAGTACTTC. It encodes CASSLPSHEQYF.

The chain links TRBV7-9 to TRBJ2-7; weak D call: TRBD2 (5 bases). CDR1 SEHNR and CDR2 FQNEAQ come from the germline V gene (reference sequence). This CDR3 region has 10 residues. Deletions cut 7 bases from V and 6 bases from J, with 7 bases between. CDR3 nucleotide sequence: TGTGCCAGCATCGAGGGCGAGCAGTACTTC. This codes for CASIEGEQYF.

CDR3 loop: CASSQVDSGYGYTF. In nucleotides, the CDR3 is TGCGCCAGCAGCCAAGTAGATTCTGGCTATGGCTACACCTTC. The chain carries TRBV4-1 and TRBJ1-2; no clear D gene. The V gene's germline CDR1 is MGHRA and CDR2 YSYEKL. The CDR3 has 14 residues. V dropped 1 base and J dropped 4 bases, with 10 bases sitting between them.

As to this clonotype: Given a much more abundant clone one base away, this may be a read error. This chain connects TRBV7-2 to TRBJ1-1, with D possibly TRBD1 on 6 matching bases. The V end lost 4 bases, the J end lost 5 bases, and 17 bases lay between the germline ends. The length of the CDR3 is 15 residues. Germline lookup yields CDR1 SGHTA and CDR2 FQGNSA. The CDR3: CASSSRTGTATEAFF. The CDR3 coding sequence is TGTGCCAGCAGCTCGAGAACAGGGACTGCGACTGAAGCTTTCTTT.

The rearrangement joins TRBV6-5 to TRBJ1-2, with 8 bases that match TRBD1. The length of the CDR3 is 16 residues. In germline, CDR1 is MNHEY, CDR2 SVGAGI. V was pared by 2 bases and J by 5 bases, with 10 bases of the junction left unmatched. The CDR3 loop reads CASSYPPGQDLYGYTF. CDR3 nucleotide sequence: TGTGCCAGCAGTTACCCACCGGGACAGGACCTATATGGCTACACCTTC.

This clonotype was counted many times. The chain joins TRBV14 to TRBJ1-4; D is unclear. The length of the CDR3 is 15 residues. Between the trimmed V and J ends, which lost 1 base and 0 bases, there was a span of 6 bases. Germline V gives CDR1 SGHDN, CDR2 FVKESK. In DNA form, the CDR3 reads TGTGCCAGCAGCCAAGGGCGTGCAACTAATGAAAAACTGTTTTTT. Translation gives CASSQGRATNEKLFF.

This clonotype appeared many times. This chain uses TRBV20-1 with TRBJ1-6, with TRBD1 as a possible D gene (6 bases). Germline-derived CDR1 and CDR2 are DFQATT and SNEGSKA (reference sequence). V was pared by 2 bases and J by 5 bases, with 13 bases between. The CDR3 spans 15 residues. CDR3 in amino acids: CSARSQDSNNSPLHF. DNA for the CDR3: TGCAGTGCTAGATCCCAGGACAGCAATAATTCACCCCTCCACTTT.

This clonotype was observed at least ten times. This chain connects TRBV7-2 to TRBJ2-2; D is unresolved. This CDR3 contains 13 residues. From germline, CDR1 is SGHTA and CDR2 FQGNSA. The V end was cut by 5 bases, the J end by 9 bases, with 13 bases between. CDR3 in amino acids: CASSPYLERELFF. In nucleotides, the CDR3 is TGTGCCAGCAGCCCGTATCTCGAACGGGAGCTGTTTTTT.

This clonotype was counted between two and nine times. CDR3 loop: CASSLGLKPCEQYF. CDR3 DNA: TGTGCCAGCAGCTTGGGACTAAAGCCATGCGAGCAGTACTTC. The chain joins TRBV7-2 to TRBJ2-7; 7 nucleotides line up with TRBD2. CDR1 is SGHTA, CDR2 FQGNSA, per germline. The J segment lost 6 bases and the V segment lost 3 bases, leaving 8 bases of the junction unmatched. The CDR3 runs to 14 residues.

V gene TRBV29-1 combines with J gene TRBJ2-7, with D maybe TRBD1 (6 bases). There are 14 residues in the CDR3. Germline V gene data show CDR1 as SQVTM and CDR2 as ANQGSEA. With 3 bases removed from V and 0 bases from J, the gap between germline ends came to 12 bases. The CDR3 DNA sequence: TGCAGCGTTGATTCTGGGGACACCTCCTACGAGCAGTACTTC. Translating it yields CSVDSGDTSYEQYF.

This clonotype was recorded once. This chain links TRBV11-2 with TRBJ1-1; 8 bases align to TRBD1. Germline values: CDR1 SGHAT, CDR2 FQNNGV. The ends lost 8 bases at V and 1 base at J; junction bases unmatched: 21. The length of the CDR3 is 19 residues. DNA for the CDR3: TGTGCCAGCCAGGGTTTCGGACAGGGCCACCCCTTCTCGAACACTGAAGCTTTCTTT. This translates into CASQGFGQGHPFSNTEAFF.

The chain links TRBV9 to TRBJ1-1; 9 nucleotides agree with TRBD1. The CDR3 loop spans 14 amino acids. After removal of 7 bases from V and 5 bases from J, the junction contained 9 bases not matched to a gene. The germline V gene encodes CDR1 SGDLS and CDR2 YYNGEE. DNA for the CDR3: TGTGCCAGCGTAAAACAGGGGGCGAAGACTGAAGCTTTCTTT. This codes for CASVKQGAKTEAFF.

This clonotype showed up many times. The chain has TRBV15 and TRBJ1-5; 9 positions match TRBD1. The germline V gene has CDR1 LNHNV and CDR2 YYDKDF (reference sequence). Trimming cost V 5 bases and J 5 bases; bases outside gene matches: 16. CDR3 length: 18 amino acids. The DNA for the CDR3 is TGTGCCACCAGCCCCTGGCCTCTCAGGGACAGGGATCATCAGCCCCAGCATTTT. Its translation is CATSPWPLRDRDHQPQHF.

In its sample, this clonotype was seen a few times. At one end, the junction sequence differs from germline, possibly due to a read error. This chain joins TRBV10-3 and TRBJ1-3; tentatively, D is TRBD1 (6 bases). The germline V gene encodes CDR1 ENHRY and CDR2 SYGVKD. This CDR3 has 17 amino acids. DNA for the CDR3: TGTGCCAGCAGCCCAACGACAGGTCGAAGAACTGGGAACACCATATATTTT. The encoded protein is CASSPTTGRRTGNTIYF.

Comments on this clonotype: An end of the junction does not agree with germline; a read error may underlie this. V gene TRBV7-9 combines with J gene TRBJ1-2; 11 positions agree with TRBD1. Looked up from germline, CDR1 is SEHNR and CDR2 is FQNEAQ (reference sequence). The CDR3 has 15 residues. The CDR3 protein is CASSLDFGTGGGYAF. In nucleotides, the CDR3 is TGTGCCAGCAGCTTAGATTTCGGGACAGGGGGAGGCTACGCCTTC.

This chain connects TRBV7-9 to TRBJ1-4; D unclear. Trimming removed 3 bases at V and 10 bases at J, with 15 bases between. This CDR3 is built from 14 residues. CDR1 is SEHNR, CDR2 FQNEAQ, per germline (reference sequence). Written as DNA, the CDR3 is TGTGCCAGCAGCTTCTTTAGGGAAGACGCAAAACTGTTTTTT. Its protein product is CASSFFREDAKLFF.

Comments on this clonotype: A much larger clone differs by one base, so this may be a read error. The V and J genes are TRBV24-1 and TRBJ2-2; weak D call: TRBD1 (6 bases). The CDR3 consists of 16 residues. CDR1 is KGHDR, CDR2 SFDVKD, per germline. CDR3 bases: TGTGCCACCAGTGATCCCGGACAGCTGAACACCGGGGAGCTGTCTTTT. This sequence encodes CATSDPGQLNTGELSF.

The chain is built from TRBV20-1 and TRBJ2-7, with 9 positions matching TRBD2. There are 15 residues in the CDR3. The junction had 7 bases not matched to a gene; V was cut back by 1 base and J by 3 bases. Germline V CDR1 and CDR2: DFQATT, SNEGSKA (reference sequence). CDR3 in amino acids: CSARVLLAGFYEQYF. The CDR3 DNA reads as TGCAGTGCTAGAGTGTTACTAGCGGGTTTCTACGAGCAGTACTTC.

V usage is TRBV6-5 and J usage is TRBJ2-7; D is perhaps TRBD1 (5 bases). With 2 bases removed from V and 6 bases from J, the gap between germline ends came to 14 bases. Germline V gene data show CDR1 as MNHEY and CDR2 as SVGAGI. The CDR3 length is 14 residues. DNA for the CDR3: TGTGCCAGCAGTTACACAACACCAGGGTCCGAGCAGTACTTC. As protein: CASSYTTPGSEQYF.

This clonotype has ten or more counts. J is TRBJ2-7 and V is TRBV5-1, with a tentative D call TRBD1 (5 bases). The CDR3 has 14 residues. CDR1 is SGHRS, CDR2 YFSETQ, per germline. The V end lost 1 base, the J end lost 6 bases, and 14 bases lay between the germline ends. The CDR3 DNA sequence: TGCGCCAGCAGCTTGACCGCGGACAAACGCGAGCAGTACTTC. Its protein product is CASSLTADKREQYF. Based on the CDR3 plus reference TRBV5-1 and TRBJ2-7, the full variable domain is KAGVTQTPRYLIKTRGQQVTLSCSPISGHRSVSWYQQTPGQGLQFLFEYFSETQRNKGNFPGRFSGRQFSNSRSEMNVSTLELGDSALYLCASSLTADKREQYFGPGTRLTVT.

V is TRBV2 and J is TRBJ2-3, with TRBD1 matching over 8 bases. CDR1 and CDR2 (germline): SNHLY, FYNNEI. The CDR3 spans 12 residues. The V and J ends lost 7 bases and 11 bases, in that order; junction bases with no gene match: 8. The CDR3 protein is CASKARGTGQYF. The CDR3 coding sequence is TGTGCCAGCAAAGCACGGGGGACAGGGCAGTATTTT.

This clonotype was seen once. Mismatch with germline at one junction end may stem from a read error. This chain uses TRBV20-1 with TRBJ1-1; 7 positions agree with TRBD1. The germline V gene has CDR1 DFQATT and CDR2 SNEGSKA (reference sequence). The CDR3 is 11 amino acids. The chain's CDR3 is CSARDPDRWVF. The DNA of the CDR3 is TGCAGTGCTAGAGATCCGGACAGGTGGGTCTTT.

CDR3 bases: TGTGCCAGCAGCTTTTTTTCAGGGGGTGTCGGTCAGCCCCAGCATTTT. It translates to CASSFFSGGVGQPQHF. The V call is TRBV7-8, the J call TRBJ1-5, with 7 bases lining up with TRBD1. The CDR3 runs 16 residues. Germline CDR1 SGHVS, CDR2 FQNEAQ. Losses at the gene ends were 3 bases for V and 6 bases for J; bases not matched to a gene: 11.

This clonotype was seen at least ten times. The chain has TRBV19 and TRBJ1-1; 8 bases map to TRBD1. The J segment lost 10 bases and the V segment lost 6 bases, leaving 7 bases of the junction unmatched. Germline V CDR1 and CDR2: LNHDA, SQIVND (reference sequence). The CDR3 sequence is 12 residues long. Written as DNA, the CDR3 is TGTGCCAGTAGCCCGGACAGGGCTCGAGCTTTCTTT. Protein product: CASSPDRARAFF.

This rearrangement joins TRBV20-1 to TRBJ1-5, with 7 bases matching TRBD1. CDR3 length equals 15 residues. Trimming took 6 bases from V and 3 from J; bases not matched to a gene: 11. The germline gives CDR1 DFQATT, CDR2 SNEGSKA (reference sequence). The CDR3 DNA reads as TGCAGTGCACAAGACAGGGCGCCAATCAATCAGCCCCAGCATTTT. It specifies CSAQDRAPINQPQHF.

In this sample, this clonotype turned up a few times. For the CDR3, the DNA is TGTGCCAGCAGTAAAGCGGGAGTGAGGTACGAGCAGTACTTC. Encoded protein: CASSKAGVRYEQYF. The chain has TRBV12-3 or TRBV12-4 and TRBJ2-7; TRBD2 aligns across 8 bases. The CDR3 length is 14 residues. Trimming cost V 5 bases and J 4 bases; bases outside gene matches: 7.

This chain uses TRBV7-9 with TRBJ1-1; D is ambiguous. Germline V gene sequence: CDR1 SEHNR, CDR2 FQNEAQ (reference sequence). The CDR3 has 18 residues. Deletions cut 3 bases from V and 0 bases from J, with 20 bases between. This chain's CDR3 is CASSLAGRSEQMNTEAFF. CDR3 in DNA: TGTGCCAGCAGCTTGGCGGGTCGAAGCGAGCAAATGAACACTGAAGCTTTCTTT.